The 32 T cell receptor beta chains given below trace back to one sample, sequenced in a study of cytomegalovirus exposure and HLA in healthy donors. 13 Jbeta primers and 60 Vbeta primers were used for the PCR. The assay was immunoSEQ multiplex PCR, and TCRdb's table has in-frame clones only and misses some. Among 70,000 or so clones, over 75% were seen once, and the ten largest hold 9% to 13%. Sequenced: PBMCs. Source of these receptors: a woman aged 25-40 years in good health and CMV-seropositive.

The gene calls are TRBV4-2 and TRBJ2-1, with D possibly being TRBD2 (5 bases). Trimming stripped 0 bases from V and 3 bases from J, with 9 bases between. The CDR3 is 15 residues long. CDR1 is LGHNA and CDR2 is YNFKEQ in the germline V gene. CDR3 coding DNA: TGTGCCAGCAGCCAAGAACCCGGGATCTACAATGAGCAGTTCTTC. This translates into CASSQEPGIYNEQFF.

The V gene is TRBV7-3, the J gene TRBJ2-7, with D possibly TRBD2 on 5 matching bases. The CDR3 spans 14 residues. The V end lost 4 bases, the J end lost 7 bases, and 17 bases lay between the germline ends. CDR1 SGHTA and CDR2 FQGTGA come from the germline V gene. The chain's CDR3 is CASSWAPGSEEQYF. The CDR3 DNA reads TGTGCCAGCAGCTGGGCCCCGGGGTCGGAAGAGCAGTACTTC.

This chain connects TRBV27 to TRBJ1-1; D ambiguous. V lost 2 bases and J 6 bases, leaving 13 bases between the germline ends. The CDR3 sequence is 14 residues long. CDR1 and CDR2 (germline): MNHEY, SMNVEV (reference sequence). The DNA of the CDR3 is TGTGCCAGCAGTTTAAGAGGAGGGTTGGCTGAAGCTTTCTTT. It encodes CASSLRGGLAEAFF.

V usage is TRBV30 and J usage is TRBJ2-4; D is unclear. Trimming cost V 2 bases and J 0 bases, with 20 bases left between them. The CDR3 runs 18 residues. The V gene's germline CDR1 is GTSNPN and CDR2 SVGIG (reference sequence). Here the CDR3 reads CAWSRVLSTPLAKNIQYF. In DNA form, the CDR3 reads TGTGCCTGGAGTCGGGTTCTTTCCACTCCTCTAGCCAAAAACATTCAGTACTTC.

V and J are TRBV2 and TRBJ1-2; 7 nucleotides line up with TRBD1. Looked up from germline, CDR1 is SNHLY and CDR2 is FYNNEI. V gave up 6 bases and J gave up 7 bases; unmatched junction bases: 5. This CDR3 is 12 amino acids long. The CDR3 is CASRKDRSGYTF. The CDR3 DNA reads as TGTGCCAGCAGGAAGGACAGGTCTGGCTACACCTTC. Variable domain in full (rest from reference TRBV2 and TRBJ1-2): EPEVTQTPSHQVTQMGQEVILRCVPISNHLYFYWYRQILGQKVEFLVSFYNNEISEKSEIFDDQFSVERPDGSNFTLKIRSTKLEDSAMYFCASRKDRSGYTFGSGTRLTVV.

This chain joins TRBV7-9 and TRBJ2-7; D may be TRBD1 (9 bases). Per germline, CDR1 SEHNR and CDR2 FQNEAQ (reference sequence). V lost 2 bases, J lost 5 bases, and 28 bases lay in between. The CDR3 runs to 19 residues. CDR3 sequence: CASSLSGTGLPGGPDEQYF. CDR3 DNA sequence: TGTGCCAGCAGCTTAAGCGGGACAGGGCTGCCGGGAGGGCCTGACGAGCAGTACTTC. The full variable domain, rest sourced from reference TRBV7-9 and TRBJ2-7, is DTGVSQNPRHKITKRGQNVTFRCDPISEHNRLYWYRQTLGQGPEFLTYFQNEAQLEKSRLLSDRFSAERPKGSFSTLEIQRTEQGDSAMYLCASSLSGTGLPGGPDEQYFGPGTRLTVT.

V is TRBV27 and J is TRBJ2-3; 13 bases agree with TRBD2. V was clipped by 9 bases and J by 4 bases; unmatched bases: 4. Germline V gene sequence: CDR1 MNHEY, CDR2 SMNVEV (reference sequence). The CDR3 extends over 14 amino acids. The CDR3 reads CASRLAGGPDTQYF. The CDR3 DNA reads as TGTGCCAGTAGACTAGCGGGAGGACCAGATACGCAGTATTTT.

This sequence joins TRBV7-2 and TRBJ2-1; 13 bases are a match to TRBD2. Germline V gene sequence: CDR1 SGHTA, CDR2 FQGNSA. Trimming at V came to 6 bases and at J to 10 bases, leaving 9 bases not matched to a gene. The CDR3 totals 15 residues. The CDR3: CASSRTGTSGIEQFF. The CDR3 coding sequence is TGTGCCAGCAGTCGAACCGGGACTAGCGGGATAGAGCAGTTCTTC. Full variable domain (remainder filled in from reference TRBV7-2 and TRBJ2-1): GAGVSQSPSNKVTEKGKDVELRCDPISGHTALYWYRQSLGQGLEFLIYFQGNSAPDKSGLPSDRFSAERTGGSVSTLTIQRTQQEDSAVYLCASSRTGTSGIEQFFGPGTRLTVL.

The rearrangement links TRBV4-1 to TRBJ2-5, with D unresolved. CDR3 length: 15 residues. The V end was cut by 2 bases, the J end by 0 bases, with 10 bases between. Per the germline V gene, CDR1 is MGHRA and CDR2 is YSYEKL. The CDR3 spells CASSQSHHYQETQYF. The CDR3 coding sequence is TGCGCCAGCAGCCAATCGCATCACTACCAAGAGACCCAGTACTTC.

V usage is TRBV7-6 and J usage is TRBJ2-1, with 15 bases fitting TRBD2. The trim removed 4 bases at V and 6 bases at J, leaving 4 bases unmatched. Germline CDR1 and CDR2: SGHVS and FNYEAQ. The CDR3 spans 16 residues. The CDR3 DNA reads TGTGCCAGCAGCTCGGGACTAGCGGGAGGTCTCAATGAGCAGTTCTTC. It is translated as CASSSGLAGGLNEQFF.

This clone was counted once. The V gene is TRBV19, the J gene TRBJ2-1, with D possibly being TRBD1 (6 bases). Germline V gene lookup returns CDR1 LNHDA and CDR2 SQIVND (reference sequence). Trimming shortened V by 5 bases and J by 6 bases, and 14 bases separated the two germline ends. This CDR3 is 14 amino acids long. CDR3 loop: CASSPWDIRNEQFF. The CDR3 DNA is TGTGCCAGTAGTCCCTGGGACATCCGCAATGAGCAGTTCTTC.

The CDR3 loop reads CASSPAGRRETEAFF. The CDR3, as DNA: TGTGCCAGTAGTCCGGCAGGGAGGAGAGAGACTGAAGCTTTCTTT. This chain uses TRBV19 with TRBJ1-1; TRBD1 is a possible D gene (5 bases). V shed 5 bases and J shed 5 bases, with 18 bases lying between them. This CDR3 is 15 amino acids long. Germline V CDR1 and CDR2: LNHDA, SQIVND (reference sequence).

The V call is TRBV9, the J call TRBJ2-1, with a weak D call TRBD2 (6 bases). The CDR3 covers 13 residues. With 0 bases removed from V and 10 bases from J, the gap between germline ends came to 11 bases. Germline V gene sequence: CDR1 SGDLS, CDR2 YYNGEE. CDR3 nucleotides: TGTGCCAGCAGCGTAGTTCCGGGAGAAGAGCAGTTCTTC. Translating gives CASSVVPGEEQFF.

The chain uses TRBV6-1 and TRBJ1-2, with D maybe TRBD1 (6 bases). V lost 3 bases to trimming and J lost 8 bases, with 13 bases between them. The CDR3 length is 13 residues. Germline V gene sequence: CDR1 MNHNS, CDR2 SASEGT. The CDR3 nucleotides are TGTGCCAGCAGTGACCAGGGGATTCGGGGCTACACCTTC. Translating gives CASSDQGIRGYTF.

This sequence joins TRBV5-4 and TRBJ2-3; tentative D call: TRBD2 (6 bases). The V end was cut by 4 bases, the J end by 2 bases, with 11 bases between. Per germline, CDR1 SGHNT and CDR2 YYREEE (reference sequence). This CDR3 contains 14 residues. CDR3 sequence (DNA): TGTGCCAGCAGCAACTGGGACTTCACAGATACGCAGTATTTT. The encoded protein is CASSNWDFTDTQYF.

The V and J genes are TRBV5-6 and TRBJ2-5; TRBD1 matches at 9 bases. CDR3 length: 16 amino acids. Germline V gene data show CDR1 as SGHDT and CDR2 as YYEEEE. J was trimmed by 1 base and V by 4 bases; bases with no gene match: 8. Here the CDR3 reads CASSLRTGAVQETQYF. In DNA, the CDR3 is TGTGCCAGCAGCCTAAGGACAGGGGCCGTCCAAGAGACCCAGTACTTC.

The chain combines TRBV9 with TRBJ1-2; 8 bases agree with TRBD1. The CDR3 covers 15 residues. Per the germline V gene, CDR1 is SGDLS and CDR2 is YYNGEE. Unmatched junction bases numbered 6, after V lost 3 bases and J lost 2 bases. The CDR3 loop reads CASSGQGATNYGYTF. CDR3 coding DNA: TGTGCCAGCAGCGGGCAGGGGGCAACCAACTATGGCTACACCTTC.

V usage is TRBV2 and J usage is TRBJ2-2; TRBD2 might be the D (5 bases). V was pared by 6 bases and J by 6 bases, with 11 bases between. This CDR3 region has 13 residues. From germline, CDR1 is SNHLY and CDR2 FYNNEI. CDR3 bases: TGTGCCAGCAGACTGGGAGTTTCCGGGGAGCTGTTTTTT. Translation gives CASRLGVSGELFF. Based on the CDR3 plus reference TRBV2 and TRBJ2-2, the full variable domain is EPEVTQTPSHQVTQMGQEVILRCVPISNHLYFYWYRQILGQKVEFLVSFYNNEISEKSEIFDDQFSVERPDGSNFTLKIRSTKLEDSAMYFCASRLGVSGELFFGEGSRLTVL.

This clone was observed a few times. This chain uses TRBV14 with TRBJ2-1; D unclear. The CDR3 loop spans 11 amino acids. V was cut by 5 bases and J by 3 bases, with 2 bases left in between. CDR1 and CDR2 from the germline V gene are SGHDN and FVKESK. Written as DNA, the CDR3 is TGTGCCAGCAGCTACTACAATGAGCAGTTCTTC. This encodes CASSYYNEQFF.

The V call is TRBV25-1, the J call TRBJ1-5; D is perhaps TRBD1 (5 bases). The V gene's germline CDR1 is MGHDK and CDR2 SYGVNS. Trimming removed 6 bases at V and 3 bases at J, with 12 bases between. The CDR3 runs 14 residues. The CDR3 nucleotides read TGTGCCAGCAGCACACCAGGGTACAATCAGCCCCAGCATTTT. Amino acids: CASSTPGYNQPQHF. Together with reference TRBV25-1 and TRBJ1-5, the CDR3 gives the full variable domain: EADIYQTPRYLVIGTGKKITLECSQTMGHDKMYWYQQDPGMELHLIHYSYGVNSTEKGDLSSESTVSRIRTEHFPLTLESARPSHTSQYLCASSTPGYNQPQHFGDGTRLSIL.

This chain uses TRBV11-2 with TRBJ2-2; 8 bases line up with TRBD2. Losses at the gene ends were 0 bases for V and 4 bases for J; bases not matched to a gene: 4. CDR3 length: 16 residues. Per the germline V gene, CDR1 is SGHAT and CDR2 is FQNNGV. CDR3 in amino acids: CASSLDRGGLTGELFF. Written as DNA, the CDR3 is TGTGCCAGCAGCTTAGATCGGGGGGGACTCACCGGGGAGCTGTTTTTT.

This chain connects TRBV2 to TRBJ1-2; unclear D gene. The CDR3 runs to 13 residues. The V end was cut by 8 bases, the J end by 6 bases, with 16 bases between. Germline CDR1 reads SNHLY; CDR2 reads FYNNEI. The CDR3 is CASSSTALDGYTF. CDR3 sequence (DNA): TGTGCCAGCTCGTCAACTGCCTTGGATGGCTACACCTTC.

The chain combines TRBV11-2 with TRBJ2-1, with 11 bases fitting TRBD1. CDR3 length: 16 amino acids. V lost 5 bases to trimming and J lost 5 bases; unmatched junction nucleotides: 8. Per the germline V gene, CDR1 is SGHAT and CDR2 is FQNNGV. CDR3 sequence: CASSTRTGGQDNEQFF. For the CDR3, the DNA is TGTGCCAGCAGCACGCGGACAGGGGGCCAAGACAATGAGCAGTTCTTC.

The rearrangement links TRBV5-5 to TRBJ2-2; TRBD2 is a possible D gene (7 bases). Trimming removed 1 base at V and 2 bases at J, with 9 bases between. Germline CDR1 and CDR2: SGHKS and YYEKEE (reference sequence). This CDR3 comprises 15 residues. The CDR3 spells CASSLWGGNTGELFF. As DNA, the CDR3 is TGTGCCAGCAGCTTGTGGGGGGGCAACACCGGGGAGCTGTTTTTT.

The chain's CDR3 is CASSVQGLDTEAFF. DNA of the CDR3: TGCGCCAGCAGCGTACAGGGTTTGGACACTGAAGCTTTCTTT. The chain couples TRBV5-1 to TRBJ1-1; D is possibly TRBD1 (6 bases). The CDR3 has 14 residues. Trimming left V 4 bases short and J 3 bases short, with 13 bases between. CDR1 and CDR2 (germline): SGHRS, YFSETQ.

This clone came up a few times. CDR3 residues: CASRTRTGGSYEQYF. As DNA, the CDR3 is TGTGCCAGCAGAACCAGGACAGGGGGATCCTACGAGCAGTACTTC. The chain couples TRBV6-1 to TRBJ2-7; TRBD1 matches at 10 bases. The CDR3 totals 15 residues. Germline V gene sequence: CDR1 MNHNS, CDR2 SASEGT. Trimming removed 6 bases from V and 1 base from J; junction bases left unmatched: 6.

The CDR3 DNA sequence: TGTGCCAGCACCGCCGGGACTAGCGTAGAGACCCAGTACTTC. Translated: CASTAGTSVETQYF. The chain combines TRBV6-6 with TRBJ2-5, with TRBD2 identical over 10 bases. Germline CDR1 and CDR2: MNHNY and SVGAGI (reference sequence). V lost 7 bases and J lost 4; bases outside the gene matches: 6. This CDR3 comprises 14 residues.

This sequence joins TRBV10-1 and TRBJ1-1; perhaps TRBD1 as D (5 bases). Between the trimmed V and J ends, which lost 2 bases and 1 base, there was a span of 5 bases. Per germline, CDR1 WNHNN and CDR2 SYGVQD (reference sequence). This CDR3 has 13 amino acids. CDR3 region: CASSEDRNTEAFF. CDR3 coding DNA: TGCGCCAGCAGTGAGGACAGGAACACTGAAGCTTTCTTT.

The chain carries TRBV5-5 and TRBJ1-2; TRBD1 might be the D (6 bases). The CDR3 sequence is 17 residues long. CDR1 is SGHKS and CDR2 is YYEKEE in the germline V gene (reference sequence). V shed 0 bases and J shed 3 bases, with 18 bases lying between them. The CDR3 nucleotides read TGTGCCAGCAGCTTGGAGGCCAGGTCCAGGGGAGACTATGGCTACACCTTC. Its protein product is CASSLEARSRGDYGYTF.

The rearrangement joins TRBV28 to TRBJ2-5; 8 nucleotides agree with TRBD2. This CDR3 comprises 12 residues. The germline gives CDR1 MDHEN, CDR2 SYDVKM. The V gene end was trimmed by 7 bases and the J gene end by 5 bases; junction bases not matched to a gene: 3. This CDR3 is CASTSGGETQYF. DNA for the CDR3: TGTGCCAGCACGTCGGGGGGGGAGACCCAGTACTTC.

This CDR3 is CASSRNNRGRGYGYTF. As DNA, the CDR3 is TGTGCCAGCAGCCGCAACAACAGGGGGCGCGGCTATGGCTACACCTTC. V gene TRBV5-4 combines with J gene TRBJ1-2; 9 positions match TRBD1. The CDR3 length is 16 residues. Unmatched junction bases numbered 11, after V lost 4 bases and J lost 4 bases. Germline-derived CDR1 and CDR2 are SGHNT and YYREEE (reference sequence).

The chain uses TRBV18 and TRBJ2-1; 11 positions match TRBD2. The CDR3 totals 20 residues. Germline assignment: CDR1 KGHSH and CDR2 LQKENI. J lost 3 bases, V lost 3 bases, and 16 bases had no gene match. The CDR3 here is CASSPTNVLAGGLLYNEQFF. DNA for the CDR3: TGTGCCAGCTCACCCACGAATGTGCTAGCGGGAGGCCTCCTCTACAATGAGCAGTTCTTC.